This entry features one T cell receptor beta chain sequence. The sample is drawn from a study of cytomegalovirus exposure and HLA in healthy donors. Germline V lookup: CDR1 SGHRS, CDR2 YFSETQ. The ends were cut back, 0 bases at V and 8 bases at J, with 9 bases in the middle. This CDR3 is built from 13 residues. PCR used 60 Vbeta primers and 13 Jbeta primers. TCRdb keeps only in-frame clones here, not all; method: immunoSEQ multiplex PCR. The data show around 130,000 clones, 80% seen once. The V gene is TRBV5-1, the J gene TRBJ2-1; unclear D gene. Material for sequencing was PBMCs. The origin of this receptor is a man aged 30 to 45 in good health and CMV-seronegative. As DNA, the CDR3 is TGCGCCAGCAGCTTGGAGGCGGCCTATGAGCAGTTCTTC. This codes for CASSLEAAYEQFF.